The clone carrying this T cell receptor (beta chain) has more than one count but fewer than ten. Its matching antigen is unknown. This sample is part of a study of cytotoxic CD8 clonotypes in ibrutinib-treated CLL. Looking at the study overall: It was after a median around twelve months of treatment, range 6 to 36, that response samples were taken.

Broader study findings: The clonality went up when patients responded to ibrutinib and dropped back toward baseline at progression.

TCRdb keeps only in-frame clones here, not all; method: immunoSEQ multiplex PCR. The sample includes fewer than 55,000 clones, around three fifths of them seen just once. The sample in question was PBMCs, obtained after 24 months of ibrutinib treatment. The clonotype comes from a human donor with chronic lymphocytic leukemia.

The CDR3 loop is CASSRGGLPTYEQYF. CDR3 sequence (DNA): TGCGCCAGCAGCCGAGGTGGACTTCCGACCTACGAGCAGTACTTC. This rearrangement joins TRBV4-1 to TRBJ2-7; weak D call: TRBD2 (5 bases). The V gene lost 4 bases and the J gene lost 2 bases, with 15 bases spanning the gap. CDR1 and CDR2 from the germline V gene are MGHRA and YSYEKL. This CDR3 contains 15 residues.